Detailed here is one T cell receptor (beta chain). This record belongs to a study of blood T cell repertoires in COVID-19. Overall study context: Sites across the United States, Italy and Spain contributed samples from acute and convalescent COVID-19.

Clones were sequenced by immunoSEQ multiplex PCR, and TCRdb holds only the in-frame ones, with some missing. The sample shows fewer than 500,000 clones, 86% of them seen only once. The source is a woman younger than 45 with active or convalescent COVID-19. Sequenced input: peripheral blood.

The DNA of the CDR3 is TGTGCCAGTAGCGGTGGGAGAGGCGAGCAGTACTTC. Encoded protein: CASSGGRGEQYF. This chain uses TRBV19 with TRBJ2-7, with D perhaps TRBD2 (5 bases). This CDR3 has 12 residues. The germline gives CDR1 LNHDA, CDR2 SQIVND (reference sequence). Trimming cost V 6 bases and J 6 bases, with 12 bases left between them.